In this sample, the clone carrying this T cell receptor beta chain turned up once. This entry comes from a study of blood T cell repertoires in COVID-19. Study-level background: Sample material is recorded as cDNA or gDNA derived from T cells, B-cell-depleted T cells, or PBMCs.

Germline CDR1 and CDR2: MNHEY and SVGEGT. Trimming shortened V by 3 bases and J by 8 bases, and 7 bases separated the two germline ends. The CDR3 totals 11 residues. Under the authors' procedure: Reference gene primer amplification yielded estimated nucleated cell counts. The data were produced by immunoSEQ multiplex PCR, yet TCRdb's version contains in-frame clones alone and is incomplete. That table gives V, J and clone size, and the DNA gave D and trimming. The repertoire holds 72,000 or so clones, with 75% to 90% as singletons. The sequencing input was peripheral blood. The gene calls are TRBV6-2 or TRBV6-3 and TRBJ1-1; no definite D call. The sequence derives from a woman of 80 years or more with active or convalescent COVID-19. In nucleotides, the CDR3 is TGTGCCAGCAGTTATTTTGAGGAAGCTTTCTTT. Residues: CASSYFEEAFF.